This TCR beta chain is drawn from a study of glioma-infiltrating T cells after dendritic cell vaccination. Study-wide context: Glioblastoma patients came from Phase I and II dendritic cell vaccination trials. The vaccine used monocyte-derived dendritic cells pulsed overnight with autologous tumor lysate. Study-level findings and limits: Patients with more pretreatment TILs had longer time to progression and survival.

Regarding this clone: Its antigen remains unidentified.

This CDR3 contains 13 residues. V gave up 4 bases and J gave up 0 bases, with 6 bases separating them. CDR1 and CDR2 (germline): SGHDT, YYEEEE. Measured with immunoSEQ multiplex PCR; TCRdb has only the in-frame clones, and not every one. The sample holds around 60,000 clones, about 85% seen once. The time point here: after dendritic cell vaccination, including at tumor progression/relapse. The clonotype originates from a human donor with glioblastoma. Sequences were derived from blood, sampled after dendritic cell vaccination. J is TRBJ2-3 and V is TRBV5-6; D remains ambiguous. CDR3 nucleotide sequence: TGTGCCAGCAGCCCCACTAGCACAGATACGCAGTATTTT. Residues: CASSPTSTDTQYF.